These 28 T cell receptor beta chains originate from one sample sequenced in a study of blood T cell repertoires in COVID-19. The repertoire was sequenced with immunoSEQ multiplex PCR; TCRdb's copy has only in-frame clones and lacks some. The sample records about 180,000 clones, approximately 78% being singletons. The sequenced sample consisted of PBMCs or T cells enriched from blood (not recorded which). The receptors derive from a woman aged 45 to 65 who had recovered from COVID-19.

V gene TRBV10-3 combines with J gene TRBJ1-1, with 7 bases matching TRBD1. V was clipped by 0 bases and J by 8 bases; unmatched bases: 6. In germline, CDR1 is ENHRY, CDR2 SYGVKD. The length of the CDR3 is 14 residues. The CDR3 here is CAISESPTDREAFF. The CDR3 nucleotides are TGTGCCATCAGTGAGTCGCCGACGGACAGGGAAGCTTTCTTT.

The chain joins TRBV4-2 to TRBJ2-7, with 9 nucleotides matching TRBD2. The trim removed 1 base at V and 1 base at J, leaving 2 bases unmatched. Germline values: CDR1 LGHNA, CDR2 YNFKEQ. The CDR3 length is 15 residues. This CDR3 is CASSQALAGSYEQYF. For the CDR3, the DNA is TGTGCCAGCAGCCAAGCCCTAGCGGGATCCTACGAGCAGTACTTC.

The V call is TRBV4-1, the J call TRBJ1-5, with 7 bases that match TRBD1. The CDR3 extends over 16 amino acids. V shed 4 bases, J shed 6 bases, and the junction held 12 bases outside the gene matches. Germline assignment: CDR1 MGHRA and CDR2 YSYEKL. The CDR3 bases are TGCGCCAGCAGCCTTAGCCGGACAGGACGGGGTCAGCCCCAGCATTTT. Protein sequence: CASSLSRTGRGQPQHF.

The rearrangement links TRBV12-3 or TRBV12-4 to TRBJ1-6; TRBD1 aligns across 7 bases. The CDR3 consists of 13 residues. The V gene end was trimmed by 5 bases and the J gene end by 11 bases; junction bases not matched to a gene: 6. The CDR3 sequence: CASSNGQVTPLHF. CDR3 DNA sequence: TGTGCCAGCAGTAATGGACAGGTGACACCCCTCCACTTT.

The rearrangement links TRBV5-1 to TRBJ2-1; 11 positions agree with TRBD1. In germline, CDR1 is SGHRS, CDR2 YFSETQ. The J segment lost 9 bases and the V segment lost 1 base, leaving 6 bases of the junction unmatched. The CDR3 is made up of 15 amino acids. The CDR3 loop reads CASSLIGTGGGEQFF. In DNA, the CDR3 is TGCGCCAGCAGCTTGATCGGGACAGGGGGTGGTGAGCAGTTCTTC.

The chain is built from TRBV10-2 and TRBJ1-4; D may be TRBD1 (6 bases). Trimming shortened V by 9 bases and J by 5 bases, and 16 bases separated the two germline ends. The CDR3 totals 14 residues. Germline CDR1 WSHSY, CDR2 SAAADI. The CDR3 DNA sequence: TGCGCCAGTGCCGTGGACAGCTGGAATGAAAAACTGTTTTTT. Translated, it gives CASAVDSWNEKLFF.

The V and J genes are TRBV10-3 and TRBJ2-7, with a weak D call TRBD1 (6 bases). Germline loops: CDR1 ENHRY, CDR2 SYGVKD. This CDR3 has 14 amino acids. The V and J ends lost 7 bases and 2 bases respectively, with 15 bases between them. CDR3: CAINQGRAAYEQYF. In nucleotides, the CDR3 is TGTGCCATCAACCAGGGGCGAGCCGCCTACGAGCAGTACTTC.

The chain joins TRBV5-1 to TRBJ2-1; the match to TRBD1 covers 7 bases. The V segment lost 4 bases and the J segment 6 bases; nucleotides outside the gene matches: 10. Germline-derived CDR1 and CDR2 are SGHRS and YFSETQ. The CDR3 has 15 amino acids. This CDR3 reads CASSLRTGPRNEQFF. The CDR3 coding sequence is TGCGCCAGCAGCCTCCGGACAGGACCTCGCAATGAGCAGTTCTTC.

The chain carries TRBV24-1 and TRBJ1-5; 8 nucleotides agree with TRBD1. The germline V gene has CDR1 KGHDR and CDR2 SFDVKD. The V and J ends lost 4 bases and 7 bases, in that order; junction bases with no gene match: 5. The CDR3 consists of 14 residues. The DNA of the CDR3 is TGTGCCACCAGTGAAACAGGGGGAGGACAGCCCCAGCATTTT. It yields the protein CATSETGGGQPQHF.

This chain links TRBV6-5 with TRBJ1-1, with D maybe TRBD1 (6 bases). V was trimmed by 8 bases and J by 1 base, leaving 11 bases between them. The length of the CDR3 is 13 residues. Per the germline V gene, CDR1 is MNHEY and CDR2 is SVGAGI. The CDR3 is CASGGAENTEAFF. CDR3 DNA sequence: TGTGCCAGCGGGGGGGCGGAGAACACTGAAGCTTTCTTT.

The gene calls are TRBV18 and TRBJ1-1, with a possible D match to TRBD1 (6 bases). The germline CDR1 and CDR2 sequences are KGHSH and LQKENI. V was clipped by 3 bases and J by 5 bases, with 10 bases between them. The CDR3 is 13 amino acids. This CDR3 is CASSPDRRTEAFF. DNA of the CDR3: TGTGCCAGCTCACCGGACAGAAGGACTGAAGCTTTCTTT.

This rearrangement joins TRBV5-1 to TRBJ2-5; 14 nucleotides agree with TRBD2. J gave up 4 bases and V 4 bases, and 6 bases lay outside the gene matches. The CDR3 covers 16 residues. The germline V gene encodes CDR1 SGHRS and CDR2 YFSETQ. The CDR3 loop is CASSAGLAGEGETQYF. DNA of the CDR3: TGCGCCAGCAGCGCGGGACTAGCGGGAGAAGGAGAGACCCAGTACTTC.

This clone was recorded only once. The V gene is TRBV28, the J gene TRBJ1-4, with TRBD1 as a possible D gene (6 bases). This CDR3 spans 15 amino acids. The ends were cut back, 6 bases at V and 8 bases at J, with 19 bases in the middle. Germline CDR1 MDHEN, CDR2 SYDVKM. This CDR3 reads CASRLLQGGGEKLFF. The CDR3 DNA follows: TGTGCCAGCAGGCTGCTACAGGGCGGGGGGGAAAAACTGTTTTTT.

This chain joins TRBV4-2 and TRBJ2-3, with no clear D. V was cut by 7 bases and J by 5 bases, with 10 bases left in between. CDR1 LGHNA and CDR2 YNFKEQ come from the germline V gene. The CDR3 extends over 12 amino acids. Here the CDR3 reads CASNLNEDTQYF. DNA of the CDR3: TGTGCCAGCAACCTAAACGAAGATACGCAGTATTTT.

This sequence joins TRBV24-1 and TRBJ1-5; no definite D call. The V end was cut by 9 bases, the J end by 0 bases, with 5 bases between. Germline V gene lookup returns CDR1 KGHDR and CDR2 SFDVKD. The CDR3 runs 12 residues. Here the CDR3 reads CATANSNQPQHF. CDR3 bases: TGTGCCACCGCGAATAGCAATCAGCCCCAGCATTTT.

DNA for the CDR3: TGTGCCAGATCCGAGGGGGGGGCAAGGCAGTATTTT. This gives the protein CARSEGGARQYF. This sequence joins TRBV2 and TRBJ2-3; a weak D match, TRBD2 (7 bases). Germline V gene lookup returns CDR1 SNHLY and CDR2 FYNNEI. This CDR3 is 12 amino acids long. V dropped 9 bases and J dropped 11 bases, with 18 bases sitting between them.

The chain joins TRBV12-3 or TRBV12-4 to TRBJ1-2; 7 bases align to TRBD1. V shed 6 bases, J shed 6 bases, and the junction held 7 bases outside the gene matches. This CDR3 is built from 13 residues. The CDR3 here is CASSLQGWHGYTF. The CDR3 coding sequence is TGTGCCAGCAGCCTACAGGGGTGGCATGGCTACACCTTC.

The rearrangement joins TRBV19 to TRBJ2-1; a weak D match, TRBD2 (6 bases). Trimming shortened V by 9 bases and J by 5 bases, and 14 bases separated the two germline ends. This CDR3 comprises 13 residues. Per germline, CDR1 LNHDA and CDR2 SQIVND (reference sequence). In DNA, the CDR3 is TGTGCCAGCTTAAGACTAGGGCACAATGAGCAGTTCTTC. Translated: CASLRLGHNEQFF. The complete variable domain, with remaining parts taken from reference TRBV19 and TRBJ2-1, reads DGGITQSPKYLFRKEGQNVTLSCEQNLNHDAMYWYRQDPGQGLRLIYYSQIVNDFQKGDIAEGYSVSREKKESFPLTVTSAQKNPTAFYLCASLRLGHNEQFFGPGTRLTVL.

This chain links TRBV6-5 with TRBJ2-7; 7 bases are a match to TRBD2. Unmatched junction bases numbered 9, after V lost 0 bases and J lost 7 bases. Per the germline V gene, CDR1 is MNHEY and CDR2 is SVGAGI. The CDR3 sequence is 15 residues long. The CDR3 DNA is TGTGCCAGCAGTTACTCGTGGGACCTGGGGGGGGAGCAGTACTTC. This sequence encodes CASSYSWDLGGEQYF.

CDR3 nucleotides: TGTGCCAGCAGCCCCCCCCGGGGCTATGGCTACACCTTC. It translates to CASSPPRGYGYTF. The chain links TRBV7-2 to TRBJ1-2, with no clear D. Germline V gene lookup returns CDR1 SGHTA and CDR2 FQGNSA. CDR3 length: 13 amino acids. The V and J ends lost 5 bases and 4 bases respectively, with 11 bases between them.

The chain links TRBV30 to TRBJ1-2; D is perhaps TRBD1 (5 bases). This CDR3 region has 13 residues. CDR1 is GTSNPN, CDR2 SVGIG, per germline (reference sequence). The ends were cut back, 0 bases at V and 8 bases at J, with 13 bases in the middle. The CDR3 coding sequence is TGTGCCTGGAGTGTACCAGGGCTCAGGGGCTACACCTTC. Translation gives CAWSVPGLRGYTF.

The gene calls are TRBV4-2 and TRBJ2-7, with 9 bases that match TRBD1. CDR3 length: 17 amino acids. Trimming removed 0 bases from V and 2 bases from J; junction bases left unmatched: 8. Germline loops: CDR1 LGHNA, CDR2 YNFKEQ. CDR3 bases: TGTGCCAGCAGCCAAGAAGGGACAGGGAATATTCCCTACGAGCAGTACTTC. Amino acids: CASSQEGTGNIPYEQYF.

The chain links TRBV11-2 to TRBJ2-7; 7 nucleotides line up with TRBD1. From germline, CDR1 is SGHAT and CDR2 FQNNGV. CDR3 length equals 15 residues. The V segment lost 5 bases and the J segment 6 bases; nucleotides outside the gene matches: 13. The CDR3 sequence: CASSRYLQGTSEQYF. The DNA for the CDR3 is TGTGCCAGCAGCCGTTATTTACAGGGGACGAGCGAGCAGTACTTC.

The rearrangement links TRBV5-4 to TRBJ2-3, with D possibly matching TRBD2 (6 bases). The germline V and J ends were trimmed by 2 bases and 4 bases, with 11 bases remaining between them. The CDR3 extends over 14 amino acids. The V gene's germline CDR1 is SGHNT and CDR2 YYREEE (reference sequence). Here the CDR3 reads CASSLFSGADTQYF. The CDR3 nucleotides read TGTGCCAGCAGCTTATTTAGCGGAGCAGATACGCAGTATTTT.

The chain is built from TRBV14 and TRBJ2-1; TRBD2 agrees at 8 bases. CDR3 length: 16 amino acids. CDR1 is SGHDN, CDR2 FVKESK, per germline. J was trimmed by 2 bases and V by 4 bases; bases with no gene match: 7. As DNA, the CDR3 is TGTGCCAGCAGCCCCGAATGGGGACTAGCCTACAATGAGCAGTTCTTC. It specifies CASSPEWGLAYNEQFF.

The chain recombines TRBV7-2 with TRBJ1-1; D perhaps matches TRBD1 (6 bases). V was clipped by 4 bases and J by 4 bases, with 10 bases between them. Germline loops: CDR1 SGHTA, CDR2 FQGNSA. The CDR3 runs to 13 residues. CDR3 in DNA: TGTGCCAGCAGCTCTCAGGGGAGCACTGAAGCTTTCTTT. Amino acid sequence: CASSSQGSTEAFF.

This chain links TRBV27 with TRBJ2-6; no reliable D call. CDR3 length: 16 amino acids. Trimming removed 0 bases at V and 2 bases at J, with 8 bases between. The germline V gene has CDR1 MNHEY and CDR2 SMNVEV (reference sequence). CDR3: CASSLSSTAGANVLTF. CDR3 in DNA: TGTGCCAGCAGTTTATCTAGTACCGCTGGGGCCAACGTCCTGACTTTC.

In this sample, this clone turned up a few times. This chain joins TRBV18 and TRBJ2-5, with D perhaps matching TRBD1 (6 bases). Germline V lookup: CDR1 KGHSH, CDR2 LQKENI. The CDR3 consists of 13 residues. Trimming left V 5 bases short and J 4 bases short, with 11 bases between. For the CDR3, the DNA is TGTGCCAGCTCATGGGCGACAGGAGAGACCCAGTACTTC. Encoded protein: CASSWATGETQYF.